This T cell receptor (beta chain) was identified in a study of technical replicates of blood from several donors. Method: immunoSEQ multiplex PCR; TCRdb's copy keeps in-frame clones and lacks some. The sample lists tens of thousands of clones, under 95% seen once, with 0.25% to 0.35% in the top ten. The CDR3 totals 13 residues. CDR1 SEHNR and CDR2 FQNEAQ come from the germline V gene (reference sequence). Trimming removed 2 bases from V and 6 bases from J, with 10 bases in between. The chain recombines TRBV7-9 with TRBJ1-1; tentatively, D is TRBD1 (6 bases). This TCR was sampled from a human donor in good health. Sequenced sample: T cells isolated from PBMCs. CDR3 in amino acids: CASSLTGTPEAFF. The DNA of the CDR3 is TGTGCCAGCAGCTTAACAGGGACCCCTGAAGCTTTCTTT.